These 23 T cell receptor beta chains were all obtained from the same sample, sequenced in a study of T cell changes during pregnancy in multiple sclerosis. Data came from immunoSEQ multiplex PCR; TCRdb stores just in-frame clones and leaves some out. Altogether 50,000 to 60,000 clones are present, roughly 90% being singletons, with the ten largest covering approximately 0.15%. The sample consisted of CD4+ T cells from peripheral blood mononuclear cells, taken after pregnancy. The receptors were sampled from a female donor in good health, enrolled as a control in a pregnancy study.

This clone has a single count. The J gene is TRBJ2-5, the V gene TRBV6-6, with 8 bases identical to TRBD1. V lost 6 bases, J lost 5 bases, and 8 bases stayed unmatched. The CDR3 consists of 14 residues. Looked up from germline, CDR1 is MNHNY and CDR2 is SVGAGI (reference sequence). This chain's CDR3 is CASRSLRGPETQYF. The CDR3 bases are TGTGCCAGCAGATCCCTCAGGGGGCCGGAGACCCAGTACTTC.

This chain uses TRBV18 with TRBJ2-1; TRBD1 is a possible D gene (6 bases). Germline CDR1 KGHSH, CDR2 LQKENI. The CDR3 contains 15 residues. Trimming shortened V by 6 bases and J by 4 bases, and 16 bases separated the two germline ends. Written as DNA, the CDR3 is TGTGCCAGCTCTCGGAGACAGGACCTATACAATGAGCAGTTCTTC. It codes for CASSRRQDLYNEQFF.

The chain carries TRBV2 and TRBJ1-5; perhaps TRBD1 as D (6 bases). The germline CDR1 and CDR2 sequences are SNHLY and FYNNEI. Trimming stripped 6 bases from V and 6 bases from J, with 12 bases between. CDR3 length: 13 amino acids. The CDR3 DNA reads TGTGCCAGCAGGAGGGGACAAACTCAGCCCCAGCATTTT. This gives the protein CASRRGQTQPQHF.

The chain employs TRBV13 and TRBJ2-7; a weak D match, TRBD1 (5 bases). Trimming removed 4 bases from V and 4 bases from J, with 20 bases in between. The CDR3 length is 16 residues. CDR1 and CDR2 from the germline V gene are PRHDT and FYEKMQ (reference sequence). The CDR3 nucleotides read TGTGCCAGCAGCTCAGCGTCGAGACAGACCCGGTACGAGCAGTACTTC. Translation: CASSSASRQTRYEQYF.

The J gene is TRBJ1-2, the V gene TRBV7-2, with D perhaps matching TRBD1 (5 bases). V shed 2 bases and J shed 5 bases, with 12 bases lying between them. Germline-derived CDR1 and CDR2 are SGHTA and FQGNSA. CDR3 length: 14 residues. CDR3: CASSLSRDSYGYTF. The CDR3 DNA reads as TGTGCCAGCAGCTTAAGCCGGGACTCTTATGGCTACACCTTC. The whole variable domain, remainder taken from reference TRBV7-2 and TRBJ1-2, is GAGVSQSPSNKVTEKGKDVELRCDPISGHTALYWYRQSLGQGLEFLIYFQGNSAPDKSGLPSDRFSAERTGGSVSTLTIQRTQQEDSAVYLCASSLSRDSYGYTFGSGTRLTVV.

The chain links TRBV6-6 to TRBJ1-6; tentative D call: TRBD1 (6 bases). Trimming shortened V by 6 bases and J by 8 bases, and 17 bases separated the two germline ends. The CDR3 has 15 amino acids. Germline V gene data show CDR1 as MNHNY and CDR2 as SVGAGI (reference sequence). DNA for the CDR3: TGTGCCAGCAGGGACGGACAGACTTCCTATTCACCCCTCCACTTT. Translated, it gives CASRDGQTSYSPLHF.

The chain has TRBV7-9 and TRBJ2-2; TRBD2 is a possible D gene (6 bases). The germline V gene encodes CDR1 SEHNR and CDR2 FQNEAQ (reference sequence). CDR3 length equals 16 residues. The germline V and J ends were trimmed by 8 bases and 3 bases, with 19 bases remaining between them. The CDR3 reads CASRPPFREDTGELFF. The CDR3 nucleotides read TGTGCCAGCCGCCCCCCATTCAGGGAGGACACCGGGGAGCTGTTTTTT.

The CDR3, as DNA: TGTGCCAGCAGCCCCAAGGAGGGGGGGGCCAATGAGCAGTTCTTC. Residues: CASSPKEGGANEQFF. The gene calls are TRBV6-4 and TRBJ2-1; perhaps TRBD2 as D (7 bases). Germline values: CDR1 MRHNA, CDR2 SNTAGT. The CDR3 runs 15 residues. V was shortened by 6 bases and J by 6 bases, with 18 bases between the two germline ends.

The V call is TRBV5-1, the J call TRBJ1-1; D is uncertain. The CDR3 spans 15 residues. V lost 1 base and J 1 base, leaving 11 bases between the germline ends. CDR1 is SGHRS, CDR2 YFSETQ, per germline. For the CDR3, the DNA is TGCGCCAGCAGCTTGACAGTGGTTCCGAACACTGAAGCTTTCTTT. This gives the protein CASSLTVVPNTEAFF. Filled out from reference TRBV5-1 and TRBJ1-1, the complete variable domain reads KAGVTQTPRYLIKTRGQQVTLSCSPISGHRSVSWYQQTPGQGLQFLFEYFSETQRNKGNFPGRFSGRQFSNSRSEMNVSTLELGDSALYLCASSLTVVPNTEAFFGQGTRLTVV.

The rearrangement uses TRBV6-6 and TRBJ1-5; D unclear. Germline CDR1 MNHNY, CDR2 SVGAGI (reference sequence). This CDR3 contains 14 residues. V lost 6 bases and J 6 bases, leaving 15 bases between the germline ends. The CDR3 region is CASSTEGVGQPQHF. As DNA, the CDR3 is TGTGCCAGCAGCACGGAGGGAGTGGGTCAGCCCCAGCATTTT.

This rearrangement joins TRBV7-2 to TRBJ2-7; a weak D match, TRBD1 (6 bases). Between the trimmed V and J ends, which lost 1 base and 0 bases, there was a span of 10 bases. CDR3 length: 15 amino acids. The V gene's germline CDR1 is SGHTA and CDR2 FQGNSA. For the CDR3, the DNA is TGTGCCAGCAGCTTAGGACAGGTCGGCTCCTACGAGCAGTACTTC. It is translated as CASSLGQVGSYEQYF.

The CDR3 DNA sequence: TGTGCCAGCAGTTTAGGGACAGAAAATTCACCCCTCCACTTT. Its translation is CASSLGTENSPLHF. The V call is TRBV27, the J call TRBJ1-6; 7 nucleotides line up with TRBD1. The trim removed 2 bases at V and 7 bases at J, leaving 2 bases unmatched. The CDR3 totals 14 residues. The germline V gene has CDR1 MNHEY and CDR2 SMNVEV (reference sequence).

The V and J genes are TRBV5-8 and TRBJ1-5; tentative D call: TRBD1 (6 bases). The germline gives CDR1 SGHTS, CDR2 YDEGEE. Deletions cut 0 bases from V and 2 bases from J, with 12 bases between. The CDR3 sequence is 16 residues long. CDR3 sequence reads: CASSLARGPGNQPQHF. In DNA, the CDR3 is TGTGCCAGCAGCTTGGCCAGGGGCCCCGGCAATCAGCCCCAGCATTTT.

V is TRBV5-3 and J is TRBJ2-2; 8 positions match TRBD1. TRBV5-3 is an ORF for which the function is uncertain. CDR3 size: 16 residues. After removal of 0 bases from V and 1 base from J, the junction contained 2 bases not matched to a gene. CDR3 region: CARSLAGGLNTGELFF. The CDR3 coding sequence is TGTGCCAGAAGCTTGGCAGGGGGCCTGAACACCGGGGAGCTGTTTTTT.

V usage is TRBV5-4 and J usage is TRBJ1-1; 8 bases line up with TRBD1. After removal of 2 bases from V and 8 bases from J, the junction contained 8 bases not matched to a gene. CDR1 and CDR2 (germline): SGHNT, YYREEE (reference sequence). This CDR3 comprises 14 residues. The CDR3 DNA reads TGTGCCAGCAGCTTTTTCAGCCAGGGGGCCGAAGCTTTCTTT. Its translation: CASSFFSQGAEAFF. Full variable domain (remainder filled in from reference TRBV5-4 and TRBJ1-1): ETGVTQSPTHLIKTRGQQVTLRCSSQSGHNTVSWYQQALGQGPQFIFQYYREEENGRGNFPPRFSGLQFPNYSSELNVNALELDDSALYLCASSFFSQGAEAFFGQGTRLTVV.

In regard to this clone: An end of the junction does not agree with germline; a read error may underlie this. The genes are TRBV7-7 and TRBJ2-7, with a weak D call TRBD1 (5 bases). The CDR3 totals 15 residues. In germline, CDR1 is SSHAT, CDR2 FNYEAQ (reference sequence). The CDR3 reads CASSLGAGIGDEQYF. CDR3 bases: TGTGCTAGCAGCTTAGGAGCAGGGATTGGAGACGAGCAGTACTTC.

CDR3 in amino acids: CASSPGQRSYNEQFF. DNA of the CDR3: TGTGCCAGCAGTCCCGGACAGAGATCCTACAATGAGCAGTTCTTC. The chain has TRBV2 and TRBJ2-1; TRBD1 might be the D (6 bases). Germline CDR1 reads SNHLY; CDR2 reads FYNNEI. With 5 bases removed from V and 1 base from J, the gap between germline ends came to 12 bases. The CDR3 consists of 15 residues.

This chain links TRBV10-3 with TRBJ2-3, with D possibly being TRBD2 (6 bases). Trimming removed 7 bases from V and 0 bases from J, with 11 bases in between. Germline-derived CDR1 and CDR2 are ENHRY and SYGVKD. This CDR3 is built from 14 residues. CDR3 amino acids: CAITLGGSTDTQYF. CDR3 in DNA: TGTGCCATCACCCTCGGGGGAAGCACAGATACGCAGTATTTT.

A single count supports this clone. The chain is built from TRBV7-2 and TRBJ2-5; possible D gene TRBD2, 5 bases. V was trimmed by 5 bases and J by 5 bases, leaving 18 bases between them. The CDR3 has 15 amino acids. Germline V gene lookup returns CDR1 SGHTA and CDR2 FQGNSA. The CDR3 sequence: CASSPDRDPRETQYF. In nucleotides, the CDR3 is TGTGCCAGCAGCCCCGACCGGGATCCCAGGGAGACCCAGTACTTC.

The chain combines TRBV7-2 with TRBJ1-6; D is unresolved. The CDR3 loop spans 14 amino acids. V was trimmed by 5 bases and J by 4 bases, leaving 9 bases between them. Germline V lookup: CDR1 SGHTA, CDR2 FQGNSA. DNA of the CDR3: TGTGCCAGCAGCGTAACATTTTATAATTCACCCCTCCACTTT. This sequence encodes CASSVTFYNSPLHF.

The chain combines TRBV5-6 with TRBJ2-2; weak D call: TRBD1 (6 bases). This CDR3 has 15 residues. CDR1 is SGHDT, CDR2 YYEEEE, per germline. The V end was cut by 0 bases, the J end by 1 base, with 7 bases between. CDR3 loop: CASSLGDKNTGELFF. The CDR3 DNA is TGTGCCAGCAGCTTGGGGGACAAGAACACCGGGGAGCTGTTTTTT.

The chain employs TRBV19 and TRBJ2-2; 8 positions agree with TRBD2. Germline V lookup: CDR1 LNHDA, CDR2 SQIVND (reference sequence). The junction had 7 bases not matched to a gene; V was cut back by 6 bases and J by 1 base. The CDR3 runs to 16 residues. The CDR3 sequence is CASSSGGGLNTGELFF. Here the CDR3 DNA reads TGTGCCAGTAGCTCCGGGGGGGGCCTGAACACCGGGGAGCTGTTTTTT.

As to this clone: The germline gene is not matched at one end of the junction; a read error may be the cause. The chain couples TRBV9 to TRBJ2-3; 14 bases align to TRBD2. The CDR3 extends over 18 amino acids. Germline assignment: CDR1 SGDLS and CDR2 YYNGEE. The CDR3 nucleotides read TGTGCCAGTAGCGTAGCGACTAGCGGGGGGGCCAACACAGATACGCAGTATTTT. This translates into CASSVATSGGANTDTQYF.